A selection of T cell receptor beta chains follows, all from one sample in a study of cytomegalovirus exposure and HLA in healthy donors. Only in-frame clones appear in the TCRdb table, and some are missing; sequencing was by immunoSEQ multiplex PCR. The sample spans around 51,000 clones; the ten largest clones claim roughly 25%. The specimen sequenced was PBMCs. The receptors were gathered from a man aged 40-49 years in good health and CMV-seropositive. The CDR3 runs from the conserved cysteine through the conserved F or W. The D gene is left open where the match is weak. Only part of the rows carry a size: once, few, many, or a class if the clone is expanded.

TRBJ2-7 | - | TRBV28 | TRBD2 | CASSQGLTYYEQYF | TGTGCCAGCAGCCAGGGACTAACCTACTACGAGCAGTACTTC
TRBJ2-5 | - | TRBV29-1 | - | CSVDTVGETQYF | TGCAGCGTTGACACAGTTGGGGAGACCCAGTACTTC
TRBJ2-7 | - | TRBV5-6 | - | CASSLVSASYEQYF | TGTGCCAGCAGCTTGGTTAGCGCCTCCTACGAGCAGTACTTC
TRBJ1-5 | - | TRBV10-2 | - | CASHTGNQPQHF | TGCGCCAGTCATACGGGAAATCAGCCCCAGCATTTT
TRBJ2-7 | - | TRBV10-3 | TRBD2 | CAISEGGSRSYEQYF | TGTGCCATCAGTGAAGGCGGGAGCCGAAGCTACGAGCAGTACTTC
TRBJ1-1 | - | TRBV2 | TRBD1 | CASGLTGLNTEAFF | TGTGCCAGCGGACTGACAGGGTTGAACACTGAAGCTTTCTTT
TRBJ2-5 | - | TRBV6-5 | - | CASSYGERQETQYF | TGTGCCAGCAGTTACGGGGAGAGGCAAGAGACCCAGTACTTC
TRBJ1-1 | - | TRBV29-1 | - | CSVAQGMDTEAFF | TGCAGCGTTGCACAGGGTATGGACACTGAAGCTTTCTTT
TRBJ1-5 | - | TRBV7-8 | TRBD1 | CASTPPGQGNQPQHF | TGTGCCAGCACCCCCCCCGGACAGGGTAATCAGCCCCAGCATTTT
TRBJ1-1 | - | TRBV5-1 | - | CASSREGLGNTEAFF | TGCGCCAGCAGTAGGGAGGGATTAGGGAACACTGAAGCTTTCTTT
TRBJ2-7 | - | TRBV30 | - | CAWSVGGGGYEQYF | TGTGCCTGGAGTGTAGGGGGAGGGGGGTACGAGCAGTACTTC
TRBJ1-3 | - | TRBV12-5 | - | CASGQPGVWPMYGNTIYF | TGTGCTAGTGGCCAACCGGGGGTTTGGCCGATGTATGGAAACACCATATATTTT
TRBJ1-3 | - | TRBV28 | TRBD1 | CASSLGTASGNTIYF | TGTGCCAGCAGTTTAGGGACAGCCTCTGGAAACACCATATATTTT
TRBJ2-1 | medium-sized | TRBV2 | TRBD2 | CASSRLAGGNNEQFF | TGTGCCAGCAGCAGACTAGCGGGGGGTAACAATGAGCAGTTCTTC
TRBJ1-4 | - | TRBV19 | - | CASSTGGTIEKLFF | TGTGCCAGTAGTACGGGGGGCACTATTGAAAAACTGTTTTTT
TRBJ2-1 | - | TRBV19 | TRBD2 | CASSIIIRVTSGTYEQFF | TGTGCCAGTAGTATTATCATAAGAGTGACTAGCGGGACATATGAGCAGTTCTTC
TRBJ2-7 | - | TRBV11-3 | TRBD1 | CASLRTGSSYEQYF | TGTGCCAGCCTACGGACAGGGAGCTCCTACGAGCAGTACTTC
TRBJ2-7 | - | TRBV29-1 | - | CSVEEGHQAYEQYF | TGCAGCGTTGAGGAAGGACACCAGGCCTACGAGCAGTACTTC
TRBJ2-7 | - | TRBV15 | - | CATSREFARSYEQYF | TGTGCCACCAGCAGAGAGTTCGCCAGAAGCTACGAGCAGTACTTC
TRBJ2-1 | - | TRBV6-6 | TRBD1 | CASSSPDRGRDNEQFF | TGTGCCAGCAGTTCCCCCGACAGGGGGAGGGACAATGAGCAGTTCTTC
TRBJ2-4 | - | TRBV4-3 | - | CASSQERGVAKNIQYF | TGCGCCAGCAGCCAAGAGCGGGGAGTAGCCAAAAACATTCAGTACTTC
TRBJ2-5 | - | TRBV7-8 | - | CASSYREKWETQYF | TGTGCCAGCAGCTACAGGGAAAAGTGGGAGACCCAGTACTTC
TRBJ2-2 | - | TRBV2 | TRBD1 | CASSDPGTGENTGELFF | TGTGCCAGCAGCGACCCCGGGACAGGAGAAAACACCGGGGAGCTGTTTTTT
TRBJ1-2 | - | TRBV11-1 | - | CASSREEVTYGYTF | TGTGCCAGCAGCCGCGAGGAGGTAACCTATGGCTACACCTTC
TRBJ2-7 | - | TRBV27 | TRBD2 | CASIQLTSGNSYEQYF | TGTGCCAGCATCCAACTGACTAGCGGGAACTCCTACGAGCAGTACTTC
TRBJ2-1 | - | TRBV19 | - | CASSPGPEQFF | TGTGCCAGTAGTCCGGGTCCTGAGCAGTTCTTC
TRBJ2-2 | - | TRBV30 | - | CAWSVGQGGTGELFF | TGTGCCTGGAGTGTGGGGCAGGGTGGCACCGGGGAGCTGTTTTTT
TRBJ2-3 | - | TRBV5-1 | - | CASSLKGGADTDTQYF | TGCGCCAGCAGCTTAAAGGGGGGGGCGGACACAGATACGCAGTATTTT
TRBJ2-7 | - | TRBV19 | - | CASSISGTTSAYEQYF | TGTGCCAGTAGTATATCGGGTACCACCTCTGCCTACGAGCAGTACTTC
TRBJ2-1 | - | TRBV29-1 | TRBD2 | CSASTSGRIGTYNEQFF | TGCAGCGCCTCGACTAGCGGGAGGATAGGAACCTACAATGAGCAGTTCTTC
TRBJ1-3 | - | TRBV4-2 | - | CASSQEPRAGNTIYF | TGTGCCAGCAGCCAAGAACCCAGGGCTGGAAACACCATATATTTT
TRBJ1-4 | - | TRBV27 | TRBD1 | CASSSPGTGYEKLFF | TGTGCCAGCAGTTCTCCCGGGACAGGGTATGAAAAACTGTTTTTT